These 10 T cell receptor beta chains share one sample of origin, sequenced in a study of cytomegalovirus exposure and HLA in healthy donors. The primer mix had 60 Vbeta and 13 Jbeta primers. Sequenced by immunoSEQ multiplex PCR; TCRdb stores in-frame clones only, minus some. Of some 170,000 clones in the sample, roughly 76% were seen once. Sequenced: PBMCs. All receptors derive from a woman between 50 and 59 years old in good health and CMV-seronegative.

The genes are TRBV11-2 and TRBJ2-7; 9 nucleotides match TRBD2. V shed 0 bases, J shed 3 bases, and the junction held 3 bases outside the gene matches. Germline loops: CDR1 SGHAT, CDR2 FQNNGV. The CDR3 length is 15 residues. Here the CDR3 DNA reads TGTGCCAGCAGCTTAGAAGCGGGAGGTTTCTACGAGCAGTACTTC. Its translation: CASSLEAGGFYEQYF. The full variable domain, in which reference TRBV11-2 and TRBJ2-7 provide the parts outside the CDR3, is EAGVAQSPRYKIIEKRQSVAFWCNPISGHATLYWYQQILGQGPKLLIQFQNNGVVDDSQLPKDRFSAERLKGVDSTLKIQPAKLEDSAVYLCASSLEAGGFYEQYFGPGTRLTVT.

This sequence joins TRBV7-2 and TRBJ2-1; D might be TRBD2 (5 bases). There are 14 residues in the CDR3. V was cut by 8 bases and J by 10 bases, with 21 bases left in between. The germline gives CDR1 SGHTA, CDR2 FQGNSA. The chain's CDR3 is CASSRTLAHREQFF. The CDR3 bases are TGTGCCAGCTCCCGGACTCTAGCACATCGGGAGCAGTTCTTC.

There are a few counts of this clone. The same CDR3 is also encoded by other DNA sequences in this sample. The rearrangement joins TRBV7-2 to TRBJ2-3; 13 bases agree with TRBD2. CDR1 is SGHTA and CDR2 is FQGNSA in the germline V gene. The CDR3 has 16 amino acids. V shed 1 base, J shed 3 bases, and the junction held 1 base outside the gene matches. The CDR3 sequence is CASSLGLAGGTDTQYF. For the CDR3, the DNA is TGTGCCAGCAGCTTAGGACTAGCGGGAGGTACAGATACGCAGTATTTT.

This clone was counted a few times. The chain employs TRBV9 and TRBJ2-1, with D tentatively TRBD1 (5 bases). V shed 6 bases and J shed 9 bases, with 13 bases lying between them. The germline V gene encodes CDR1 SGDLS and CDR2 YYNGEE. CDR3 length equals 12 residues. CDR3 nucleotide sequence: TGTGCCAGCACTGGGGCCTCCGGTGAGCAGTTCTTC. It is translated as CASTGASGEQFF.

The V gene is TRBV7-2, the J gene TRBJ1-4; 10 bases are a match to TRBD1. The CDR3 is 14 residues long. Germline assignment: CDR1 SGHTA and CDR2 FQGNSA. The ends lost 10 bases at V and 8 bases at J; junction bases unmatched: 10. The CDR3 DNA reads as TGTGCCACCGCGCCGGGACAGGGGTTCGAAAAACTGTTTTTT. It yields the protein CATAPGQGFEKLFF.

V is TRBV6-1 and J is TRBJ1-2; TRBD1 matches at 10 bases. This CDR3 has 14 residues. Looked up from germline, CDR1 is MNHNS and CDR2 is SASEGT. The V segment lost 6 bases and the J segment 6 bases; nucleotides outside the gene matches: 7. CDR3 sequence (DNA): TGTGCCAGCAGGGGGGACAGGGGATCGGATGGCTACACCTTC. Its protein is CASRGDRGSDGYTF.

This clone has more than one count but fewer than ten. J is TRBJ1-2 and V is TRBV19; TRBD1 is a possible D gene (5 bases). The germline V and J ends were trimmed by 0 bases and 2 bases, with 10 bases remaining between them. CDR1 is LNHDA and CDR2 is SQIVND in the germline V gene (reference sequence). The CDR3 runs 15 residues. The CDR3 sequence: CASSIDGQINYGYTF. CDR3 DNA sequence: TGTGCCAGTAGTATAGACGGACAAATAAACTATGGCTACACCTTC.

The CDR3 nucleotides are TGTGCCACCAACGGGAAGGAACATCAAACAGATACGCAGTATTTT. Protein: CATNGKEHQTDTQYF. This sequence joins TRBV2 and TRBJ2-3; a possible D gene is TRBD2 (5 bases). Germline lookup yields CDR1 SNHLY and CDR2 FYNNEI. The CDR3 has 15 residues. V gave up 10 bases and J gave up 3 bases, with 20 bases separating them. The full variable domain, its missing parts supplied by reference TRBV2 and TRBJ2-3, is EPEVTQTPSHQVTQMGQEVILRCVPISNHLYFYWYRQILGQKVEFLVSFYNNEISEKSEIFDDQFSVERPDGSNFTLKIRSTKLEDSAMYFCATNGKEHQTDTQYFGPGTRLTVL.

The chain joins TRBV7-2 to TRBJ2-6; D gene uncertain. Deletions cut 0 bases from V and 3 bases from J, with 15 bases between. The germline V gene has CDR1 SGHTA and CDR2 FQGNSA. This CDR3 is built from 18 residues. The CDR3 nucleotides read TGTGCCAGCAGCTTAGCTTTCTACAGTGTGAGTGGGGCCAACGTCCTGACTTTC. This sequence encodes CASSLAFYSVSGANVLTF.

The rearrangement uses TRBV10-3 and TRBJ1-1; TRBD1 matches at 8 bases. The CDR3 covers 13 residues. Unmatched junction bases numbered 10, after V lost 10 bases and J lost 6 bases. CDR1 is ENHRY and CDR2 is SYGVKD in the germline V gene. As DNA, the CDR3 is TGTGCCACGCTGGAGGACAGGGCGTCTGAAGCTTTCTTT. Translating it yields CATLEDRASEAFF.